Described below is a single T cell receptor beta chain sequence and its context. Its antigen remains unknown. The sample is drawn from a study of PD-1 blockade in mismatch repair-deficient tumors. Whole-study results and caveats: After pembrolizumab, tumor-resident clones rose rapidly, then generally contracted before radiologic responses.

The data were produced by immunoSEQ multiplex PCR, yet TCRdb's version contains in-frame clones alone and is incomplete. The sample lists some 84,000 clones, roughly 80% occurring once. The receptor was isolated from an adult with mismatch repair-deficient cancer. The sequencing here drew on peripheral blood, taken 12 weeks after starting pembrolizumab.

The CDR3 spells CASRPYSTGTIGVYGYTF. For the CDR3, the DNA is TGCGCCAGCAGGCCATACTCCACCGGGACAATCGGGGTATATGGCTACACCTTC. V gene TRBV5-1 combines with J gene TRBJ1-2, with TRBD1 as a possible D gene (6 bases). V lost 5 bases and J lost 5, with 28 bases in between. Germline-derived CDR1 and CDR2 are SGHRS and YFSETQ. The CDR3 spans 18 residues.